This T cell receptor (beta chain) was profiled in a study of metastatic and nonmetastatic thyroid tumors (dated by TCRdb to 2020 to 2021). Study-level background: For patients with malignant and with benign thyroid disease, the researchers compared repertoires between peripheral blood samples and tumor or nodule tissue samples. What the research found in general, with its limitations: In both blood and tumor samples, TCR beta diversity was reported to be significantly higher in malignant tumors than in benign nodules.

No treatment had been received by any patient before thyroid surgery. The study retrospectively analysed patient clinical samples collected from the early 2010s to the late 2010s using T-cell receptor beta sequencing. Libraries were built with PCR. TCRdb names Illumina HiSeq 4000 as the instrument used. High-throughput sequencing was used to profile the TCR beta-chain CDR3 region of each patient. The original pipeline was this. The researchers built a classifier to tell apart papillary thyroid cancer patients with distant metastasis, based on CDR3 differences among clinicopathological groups. The Shannon index was used to assess repertoire diversity, and the Morisita-Horn index was used to assess tumor-blood repertoire similarity. In-frame beta chains were kept once TCRdb had trimmed the public reads at Q25 with fastp and called clones with MiXCR. The V and J calls follow TCRdb's processing rather than the paper's. The sample table records about 15,000 clones; 3.5% to 4.5% of these occur just once. Jointly, the top ten make up less than 25% of the sample.

Trimming costs V 1 base and J 4 bases, and their ends lie 12 bases apart. From the cysteine through the phenylalanine, the CDR3 covers 14 amino acids. Here the CDR3 DNA is all that survives: 42 bases in frame from base 1. CDR1 and CDR2, looked up from the germline V gene (reference sequence), are GTSNPN and SVGIG. For this clone: Its binding antigen is unknown. No much larger clonotype is one base removed from it; base qualities were not supplied.

The chain joins TRBV30 to TRBJ2-3, with the D gene uncertain. Input material: tumor tissue. The sequence came from a female donor with papillary thyroid cancer or a benign thyroid nodule (not recorded which). Some clones in this sample may be carry-over from other donors' samples. The CDR3 region has the sequence CAWSAGFGSDTQYF. The bases are TGTGCCTGGAGTGCGGGCTTTGGGTCAGATACGCAGTATTTT.